Listed below are T cell receptor beta chains from one sample, sequenced in a study of Ad26.COV2.S vaccination and SARS-CoV-2 variants. Data came from immunoSEQ multiplex PCR; TCRdb stores just in-frame clones and leaves some out. The profile covers about 350,000 clones, with about 89% appearing a single time and around 5.3% taken by the ten largest. Specimen: peripheral blood, collected in a trial of Ad26.COV2.S vaccine versus placebo. The receptors were gathered from a person between 18 and 65 years old who received the Ad26.COV2.S COVID-19 vaccine or a placebo. Both conserved end residues are part of each CDR3. A D gene is named only where the DNA matches it firmly. Some rows mark clone size as missing; the rest say once, few, many or name a class of expanded clone.

size: -
D: -
V: TRBV6-5
J: TRBJ2-7
DNA: TGTGCCAGCAGTTACGGGGACCCATCGAGTATCTACGAGCAGTACTTC
CDR3: CASSYGDPSSIYEQYF

size: few
D: -
V: TRBV27
J: TRBJ2-2
DNA: TGTGCCAGCAGTCGACCGTCAGGCGGGGAAATTAACACCGGGGAGCTGTTTTTT
CDR3: CASSRPSGGEINTGELFF

size: -
D: TRBD1
V: TRBV4-2
J: TRBJ2-1
DNA: TGTGCCAGCAGCCAAGTGCGGACAGGGGTTGGGGAGCAGTTCTTC
CDR3: CASSQVRTGVGEQFF

size: -
D: -
V: TRBV28
J: TRBJ1-2
DNA: TGTGCCAGCAGTTTTAACGGAAACTATGGCTACACCTTC
CDR3: CASSFNGNYGYTF

size: -
D: TRBD1
V: TRBV11-2
J: TRBJ2-5
DNA: TGTGCCAGCAGCTCCCGGGACAGGGGAGAGACCCAGTACTTC
CDR3: CASSSRDRGETQYF

size: -
D: -
V: TRBV4-1
J: TRBJ2-7
DNA: TGCGCCAGCAGCCAAGTGGGTCTAATCGGCGAGCAGTACTTC
CDR3: CASSQVGLIGEQYF

size: -
D: -
V: TRBV5-1
J: TRBJ2-2
DNA: TGCGCCAGCAGCGGAACCCCGGGGGCCACCGGGGAGCTGTTTTTT
CDR3: CASSGTPGATGELFF

size: -
D: -
V: TRBV2
J: TRBJ2-7
DNA: TGTGCGACCAATCAGGGATCTGATACCTACGAGCAGTACTTC
CDR3: CATNQGSDTYEQYF

size: -
D: -
V: TRBV5-1
J: TRBJ2-3
DNA: TGCGCCAGCAGCTTTGATCGCACAGATACGCAGTATTTT
CDR3: CASSFDRTDTQYF

size: -
D: TRBD2
V: TRBV7-8
J: TRBJ2-1
DNA: TGTGCCAGCAGCCCGGGACTAGCGGGAGGTATGTCCTACAATGAGCAGTTCTTC
CDR3: CASSPGLAGGMSYNEQFF

size: -
D: TRBD1
V: TRBV6-5
J: TRBJ2-3
DNA: TGTGCCAGCAGGCCCCCCCGATCGGACAGGCACACGCAGTATTTT
CDR3: CASRPPRSDRHTQYF

size: -
D: -
V: TRBV14
J: TRBJ2-1
DNA: TGTGCCAGCAGCCAAGATTATGCCGGGTCCTACAATGAGCAGTTCTTC
CDR3: CASSQDYAGSYNEQFF

size: -
D: -
V: TRBV12-3/TRBV12-4
J: TRBJ1-5
DNA: TGTGCCAGCACCCGGGGGGGGAATCAGCCCCAGCATTTT
CDR3: CASTRGGNQPQHF

size: -
D: -
V: TRBV2
J: TRBJ1-1
DNA: TGTGCCAGCAGTAAGGAGCAGGGACGGGTTGAAGCTTTCTTT
CDR3: CASSKEQGRVEAFF

size: -
D: -
V: TRBV24-1
J: TRBJ2-3
DNA: TGTGCCACCAGTGGGGGATCACCAGATACGCAGTATTTT
CDR3: CATSGGSPDTQYF

size: -
D: TRBD2
V: TRBV24-1
J: TRBJ2-3
DNA: TGTGCCACCAGTGATGTGTCTAGCGGGACAGATACGCAGTATTTT
CDR3: CATSDVSSGTDTQYF

size: -
D: TRBD2
V: TRBV28
J: TRBJ2-3
DNA: TGTGCCAGCAGTTTCCGGGGGGGTAGCACAGATACGCAGTATTTT
CDR3: CASSFRGGSTDTQYF

size: few
D: -
V: TRBV7-6
J: TRBJ1-6
DNA: TGTGCCAGCAGCTTAGATGAACTGACACCCCTCCACTTT
CDR3: CASSLDELTPLHF

size: -
D: -
V: TRBV24-1
J: TRBJ2-5
DNA: TGTGCCACGGGCGTGCAGGGGAGAGAGACCCAGTACTTC
CDR3: CATGVQGRETQYF

size: -
D: -
V: TRBV9
J: TRBJ2-7
DNA: TGTGCCAGCAGCGTTGGGGGTTCCGGCTCCTACGAGCAGTACTTC
CDR3: CASSVGGSGSYEQYF

size: -
D: TRBD2
V: TRBV28
J: TRBJ2-5
DNA: TGTGCCAGCTTTAGAAGCGGACTAGCGGGTAAAGAGACCCAGTACTTC
CDR3: CASFRSGLAGKETQYF

size: -
D: -
V: TRBV5-6
J: TRBJ2-5
DNA: TGTGCCAGCAGCTTGGGAGACAGTCAAGAGACCCAGTACTTC
CDR3: CASSLGDSQETQYF

size: -
D: TRBD1
V: TRBV19
J: TRBJ1-2
DNA: TGTGCCAGTAGCACCGGACAGGGGCGGTTGGTTGGCTACACCTTC
CDR3: CASSTGQGRLVGYTF

size: -
D: TRBD2
V: TRBV4-3
J: TRBJ2-3
DNA: TGCGCCAGCAGTCAACATCGCGGGGGGGCAGGCACAGATACGCAGTATTTT
CDR3: CASSQHRGGAGTDTQYF

size: -
D: TRBD2
V: TRBV2
J: TRBJ2-1
DNA: TGTGCCAGCACGTCGAGCGGGAGGATTGGGGAGCAGTTCTTC
CDR3: CASTSSGRIGEQFF

size: -
D: TRBD2
V: TRBV28
J: TRBJ2-7
DNA: TGTGCCAGCAGGCGAGCGGGAGGATCCTACGAGCAGTACTTC
CDR3: CASRRAGGSYEQYF

size: once
D: -
V: TRBV4-1
J: TRBJ1-1
DNA: TGCGCCAGCAGCCAAGGCCACGGAGGCAGGGACACTGAAGCTTTCTTT
CDR3: CASSQGHGGRDTEAFF

size: -
D: -
V: TRBV13
J: TRBJ2-3
DNA: TGTGCCAGCAGCTGGGGAAGGACAGATACGCAGTATTTT
CDR3: CASSWGRTDTQYF

size: -
D: TRBD2
V: TRBV7-8
J: TRBJ2-1
DNA: TGTGCCAGCAGCCCGCTAGCGGGAACTCGCTACAATGAGCAGTTCTTC
CDR3: CASSPLAGTRYNEQFF

size: -
D: -
V: TRBV28
J: TRBJ2-1
DNA: TGTGCCAGCAGCACAGAGTACAATGAGCAGTTCTTC
CDR3: CASSTEYNEQFF

size: -
D: -
V: TRBV9
J: TRBJ2-3
DNA: TGTGCCAGCAGCGTTCAAAGGACAGATACGCAGTATTTT
CDR3: CASSVQRTDTQYF

size: -
D: -
V: TRBV3-1/TRBV3-2
J: TRBJ2-7
DNA: TGTGCCAGCAGCCGGGCATACGAGCAGTACTTC
CDR3: CASSRAYEQYF

size: -
D: TRBD1
V: TRBV5-1
J: TRBJ2-5
DNA: TGCGCCAGAGATCCCCCGCACATACAGGGGTACCAAGAGACCCAGTACTTC
CDR3: CARDPPHIQGYQETQYF

size: -
D: -
V: TRBV28
J: TRBJ2-1
DNA: TGTGCCAGCAGCCTCGTAGGAGAACTTGGGAATGAGCAGTTCTTC
CDR3: CASSLVGELGNEQFF

size: -
D: -
V: TRBV18
J: TRBJ2-3
DNA: TGTGCCAGCTCACCTGGGGTTAACACAGATACGCAGTATTTT
CDR3: CASSPGVNTDTQYF

size: -
D: TRBD1
V: TRBV5-1
J: TRBJ1-1
DNA: TGCGCCAGCAGCTTGGAGACAGGGAAGGGCACTGAAGCTTTCTTT
CDR3: CASSLETGKGTEAFF

size: -
D: TRBD1
V: TRBV27
J: TRBJ2-2
DNA: TGTGCCAGCAGCCCGCGACAGGGCGGCGGGGAGCTGTTTTTT
CDR3: CASSPRQGGGELFF

size: -
D: -
V: TRBV7-3
J: TRBJ2-3
DNA: TGTGCCAGCAGCCCAGGCCCTAGAGGCACAGATACGCAGTATTTT
CDR3: CASSPGPRGTDTQYF

size: few
D: TRBD1
V: TRBV2
J: TRBJ1-2
DNA: TGTGCCAGCAGATCGGGACAGCCGAACTATGGCTACACCTTC
CDR3: CASRSGQPNYGYTF

size: -
D: -
V: TRBV7-8
J: TRBJ2-2
DNA: TGTGCCAGCAGCTTAGCGCAGGGCCTGGCCGGGGAGCTGTTTTTT
CDR3: CASSLAQGLAGELFF

size: -
D: -
V: TRBV29-1
J: TRBJ2-3
DNA: TGCAGCGTTGAGGAGTACACAGATACGCAGTATTTT
CDR3: CSVEEYTDTQYF